The entry below gives a single T cell receptor beta chain sequence along with its context. Its target is unknown. CDR1 is SQVTM, CDR2 ANQGSEA, per germline. CDR3 length: 13 amino acids. With V trimmed by 0 bases and J by 6 bases, 4 bases remained unmatched. This specimen comes from a study of CD8+ T cells in alopecia areata. Study-level points and caveats: Tissue-resident alphabeta T cells belonging to normal skin likewise get sequenced within scalp specimens. Clonality exceeded that of normal scalp in lesional scalp, most notably in alopecia totalis/universalis.

RNA, once extracted, was reverse transcribed into cDNA for use as the sequencing template. Generated by immunoSEQ multiplex PCR, the TCRdb table keeps only in-frame clones and is missing some. Of 150,000 to 200,000 clones listed, around 60% were seen once; the top ten hold around 15%. Patients with alopecia areata provided lesional scalp punch biopsies as well as peripheral blood. PBMCs provided sorted CD4+ and CD8+ T cells. Specimen: CD4+ T cells sorted from blood, collected at week 0. The sequence was collected from a human donor with alopecia areata. The chain employs TRBV29-1 and TRBJ2-7; the match to TRBD2 covers 8 bases. CDR3 region: CSVEDHGGVEQYF. The CDR3, as DNA: TGCAGCGTTGAAGACCACGGGGGGGTCGAGCAGTACTTC.